A selection of T cell receptor beta chains follows, all from one sample in a study of T cells in Graves' hyperthyroidism and ophthalmopathy. TCRdb itself ran the multiplex PCR reads through MiXCR, one entry per CDR3 protein. In the table there are around 300,000 distinct CDR3 sequences, approximately 15% of which are singletons. The sequenced sample was blood. The source is a woman in her twenties or thirties with Graves' hyperthyroidism. The CDR3 runs from the conserved cysteine through the conserved F or W. A D gene is named only where the DNA matches it firmly. The size entry is marked missing in some rows and otherwise reads once, few, many or a size class.

d_call: TRBD2; clone_size: few; j_call: TRBJ2-1; v_call: TRBV5-1; cdr3_aa: CASSSTGGNYNEQFF; cdr3_nt: TGCGCCAGCAGCTCTACGGGGGGAAATTACAATGAGCAGTTCTTC
d_call: NA; clone_size: many; j_call: TRBJ1-1; v_call: TRBV2; cdr3_aa: CASQGQLNTEAFF; cdr3_nt: TGTGCCAGCCAAGGACAGCTGAACACTGAAGCTTTCTTT
d_call: TRBD2; clone_size: few; j_call: TRBJ2-1; v_call: TRBV11-3; cdr3_aa: CASGTSVDNEQFF; cdr3_nt: TGTGCCAGTGGGACTAGCGTTGATAATGAGCAGTTCTTC
d_call: NA; clone_size: NA; j_call: TRBJ2-5; v_call: TRBV29-1; cdr3_aa: CSVVPGQETQYF; cdr3_nt: TGCAGCGTTGTACCCGGGCAAGAGACCCAGTACTTC
d_call: TRBD2; clone_size: NA; j_call: TRBJ2-7; v_call: TRBV7-9; cdr3_aa: CDSSFSGTVYEQYF; cdr3_nt: TGTGACAGCAGCTTTAGCGGGACTGTGTACGAGCAGTACTTC
d_call: NA; clone_size: many; j_call: TRBJ2-5; v_call: TRBV3-1; cdr3_aa: CASSQGGIGASLTQETQYF; cdr3_nt: TGTGCCAGCAGCCAAGGAGGTATCGGCGCTAGTCTCACCCAAGAGACCCAGTACTTC
d_call: NA; clone_size: NA; j_call: TRBJ2-7; v_call: TRBV7-2; cdr3_aa: CASSPEGGKTIEQYF; cdr3_nt: TGTGCCAGCAGCCCGGAGGGTGGGAAAACAATAGAGCAGTACTTC
d_call: NA; clone_size: few; j_call: TRBJ1-5; v_call: TRBV12-3/TRBV12-4; cdr3_aa: CASSALESNQPQHF; cdr3_nt: TGTGCCAGCAGTGCCCTAGAGAGCAATCAGCCCCAGCATTTT
d_call: TRBD2; clone_size: NA; j_call: TRBJ2-7; v_call: TRBV20-1; cdr3_aa: CSALLGSGTSGLGEQYF; cdr3_nt: TGCAGTGCCCTACTCGGTTCTGGGACTAGCGGCCTCGGCGAGCAGTACTTC
d_call: NA; clone_size: many; j_call: TRBJ2-2; v_call: TRBV28; cdr3_aa: CASSLYGTGELFF; cdr3_nt: TGTGCCAGCAGTTTATACGGCACCGGGGAGCTGTTTTTT
d_call: NA; clone_size: NA; j_call: TRBJ1-3; v_call: TRBV2; cdr3_aa: CASSEEQVSGNTIYF; cdr3_nt: TGTGCCAGCAGTGAAGAACAGGTCTCTGGAAACACCATATATTTT
d_call: NA; clone_size: many; j_call: TRBJ2-7; v_call: TRBV6-1; cdr3_aa: CASKEGSTLAAYEQYF; cdr3_nt: TGTGCCAGCAAGGAAGGATCCACACTGGCAGCCTACGAGCAGTACTTC
d_call: NA; clone_size: NA; j_call: TRBJ2-3; v_call: TRBV5-1; cdr3_aa: CASSLGGVGDTQYF; cdr3_nt: TGCGCCAGCAGCTTGGGGGGAGTAGGAGATACGCAGTATTTT
d_call: TRBD2; clone_size: NA; j_call: TRBJ2-2; v_call: TRBV7-9; cdr3_aa: CASSSPRGVDTGELFF; cdr3_nt: TGTGCCAGCAGCTCTCCCCGGGGGGTCGACACCGGGGAGCTGTTTTTT
d_call: NA; clone_size: many; j_call: TRBJ2-5; v_call: TRBV29-1; cdr3_aa: CSVPYGQGRAETQYF; cdr3_nt: TGCAGCGTTCCTTATGGGCAGGGGAGAGCAGAGACCCAGTACTTC
d_call: NA; clone_size: few; j_call: TRBJ2-2; v_call: TRBV20-1; cdr3_aa: CSARLGRELFF; cdr3_nt: TGCAGTGCTAGATTGGGCCGGGAGCTGTTTTTT
d_call: NA; clone_size: NA; j_call: TRBJ2-1; v_call: TRBV19; cdr3_aa: CASSPRGSAYNEQFF; cdr3_nt: TGTGCCAGTAGTCCTCGGGGCAGCGCCTACAATGAGCAGTTCTTC
d_call: NA; clone_size: many; j_call: TRBJ2-2; v_call: TRBV27; cdr3_aa: CASSLSFRGAFAPGELFF; cdr3_nt: TGTGCCAGCAGTTTATCATTTCGCGGCGCCTTTGCGCCCGGGGAGCTGTTTTTT
d_call: NA; clone_size: NA; j_call: TRBJ1-2; v_call: TRBV20-1; cdr3_aa: CSASLDHGYTF; cdr3_nt: TGCAGTGCGTCCCTAGACCATGGCTACACCTTC
d_call: NA; clone_size: NA; j_call: TRBJ1-2; v_call: TRBV20-1; cdr3_aa: CSARTTQGMGYTF; cdr3_nt: TGCAGTGCTAGGACGACTCAGGGGATGGGCTACACCTTC
d_call: TRBD2; clone_size: many; j_call: TRBJ2-1; v_call: TRBV12-3/TRBV12-4; cdr3_aa: CASSPGGWNEQFF; cdr3_nt: TGTGCCAGCAGTCCCGGGGGGTGGAATGAGCAGTTCTTC
d_call: NA; clone_size: many; j_call: TRBJ1-5; v_call: TRBV6-1; cdr3_aa: CASSGTTTSNQPQHF; cdr3_nt: TGTGCCAGCAGTGGTACCACAACGAGCAATCAGCCCCAGCATTTT
d_call: NA; clone_size: many; j_call: TRBJ1-5; v_call: TRBV28; cdr3_aa: CASTTRGRGPNQPQHF; cdr3_nt: TGTGCCAGCACCACCCGGGGACGGGGGCCCAATCAGCCCCAGCATTTT
d_call: NA; clone_size: many; j_call: TRBJ1-3; v_call: TRBV12-3/TRBV12-4; cdr3_aa: CASSLETGGTIYF; cdr3_nt: TGTGCCAGCAGTTTAGAGACAGGTGGCACCATATATTTT
d_call: NA; clone_size: many; j_call: TRBJ2-2; v_call: TRBV11-3; cdr3_aa: CASSLDSWDGNTGELFF; cdr3_nt: TGTGCCAGCAGCTTAGACTCTTGGGACGGTAACACCGGGGAGCTGTTTTTT
d_call: NA; clone_size: NA; j_call: TRBJ2-1; v_call: TRBV12-5; cdr3_aa: CASGSNPAGYSYNEQFF; cdr3_nt: TGTGCTAGTGGTTCGAACCCTGCAGGGTATTCCTACAATGAGCAGTTCTTC
d_call: TRBD1; clone_size: NA; j_call: TRBJ1-6; v_call: TRBV16; cdr3_aa: CASSQSRTGAPLHF; cdr3_nt: TGTGCCAGCAGCCAATCTCGGACAGGGGCACCCCTCCACTTT
d_call: TRBD1; clone_size: many; j_call: TRBJ1-5; v_call: TRBV28; cdr3_aa: CASSRGRDQPQHF; cdr3_nt: TGTGCCAGCAGTAGGGGGCGCGATCAGCCCCAGCATTTT
d_call: NA; clone_size: many; j_call: TRBJ2-1; v_call: TRBV28; cdr3_aa: CASSLRWGTPNNEQFF; cdr3_nt: TGTGCCAGCAGTTTACGATGGGGGACTCCCAACAATGAGCAGTTCTTC
d_call: TRBD1; clone_size: many; j_call: TRBJ2-7; v_call: TRBV7-2; cdr3_aa: CASSNHAGGGYEQYF; cdr3_nt: TGTGCCAGCAGCAACCACGCAGGGGGCGGGTACGAGCAGTACTTC
d_call: NA; clone_size: few; j_call: TRBJ2-2; v_call: TRBV5-6; cdr3_aa: CASSFRHGVTGELFF; cdr3_nt: TGTGCCAGCAGCTTCCGGCACGGGGTGACCGGGGAGCTGTTTTTT
d_call: TRBD1; clone_size: many; j_call: TRBJ2-2; v_call: TRBV5-1; cdr3_aa: CASSPNDRAWELFF; cdr3_nt: TGCGCCAGCAGTCCTAATGACAGGGCCTGGGAGCTGTTTTTT
d_call: TRBD2; clone_size: NA; j_call: TRBJ2-1; v_call: TRBV5-1; cdr3_aa: CASSSGSSGRVSSYNEQFF; cdr3_nt: TGCGCCAGCAGCTCCGGGAGTAGCGGGAGGGTTAGCTCCTACAATGAGCAGTTCTTC
d_call: TRBD1; clone_size: few; j_call: TRBJ1-1; v_call: TRBV30; cdr3_aa: CARGQVGNTEAFF; cdr3_nt: TGTGCCAGAGGACAGGTGGGGAACACTGAAGCTTTCTTT
d_call: NA; clone_size: many; j_call: TRBJ2-5; v_call: TRBV7-2; cdr3_aa: CASSFERHQETQYF; cdr3_nt: TGTGCCAGCAGCTTTGAGCGGCACCAAGAGACCCAGTACTTC
d_call: NA; clone_size: many; j_call: TRBJ1-5; v_call: TRBV6-1; cdr3_aa: CASSYGGSTHQPQHF; cdr3_nt: TGTGCCAGCAGTTATGGGGGTAGTACGCATCAGCCCCAGCATTTT
d_call: TRBD2; clone_size: few; j_call: TRBJ2-7; v_call: TRBV20-1; cdr3_aa: CSARTSGRAEEQYF; cdr3_nt: TGCAGTGCTAGAACTAGCGGGAGGGCCGAAGAGCAGTACTTC
d_call: NA; clone_size: many; j_call: TRBJ1-1; v_call: TRBV11-2; cdr3_aa: CASSLGGDTEAFF; cdr3_nt: TGTGCCAGCAGCTTAGGGGGGGACACTGAAGCTTTCTTT
d_call: NA; clone_size: many; j_call: TRBJ1-5; v_call: TRBV28; cdr3_aa: CASSLLQGIGQPQHF; cdr3_nt: TGTGCCAGCAGTTTATTACAGGGTATAGGTCAGCCCCAGCATTTT
d_call: NA; clone_size: few; j_call: TRBJ2-7; v_call: TRBV9; cdr3_aa: CASSETGSAYEQYF; cdr3_nt: TGTGCCAGCAGCGAAACAGGGTCGGCTTACGAGCAGTACTTC
d_call: TRBD2; clone_size: NA; j_call: TRBJ2-3; v_call: TRBV11-2; cdr3_aa: CASSPEGSGRARADTQYF; cdr3_nt: TGTGCCAGCAGCCCAGAGGGGAGCGGGAGGGCCAGAGCAGATACGCAGTATTTT
d_call: NA; clone_size: NA; j_call: TRBJ2-3; v_call: TRBV6-2/TRBV6-3; cdr3_aa: CASSPGTYTTDTQYF; cdr3_nt: TGTGCCAGCAGCCCCGGGACTTATACCACAGATACGCAGTATTTT
d_call: NA; clone_size: NA; j_call: TRBJ2-2; v_call: TRBV4-3; cdr3_aa: CASSQDGGDNTGELFF; cdr3_nt: TGCGCCAGCAGCCAAGATGGGGGAGATAACACCGGGGAGCTGTTTTTT
d_call: TRBD2; clone_size: many; j_call: TRBJ2-7; v_call: TRBV7-2; cdr3_aa: CASRLAGGQQYF; cdr3_nt: TGTGCCAGCAGGCTAGCGGGAGGGCAGCAGTACTTC
d_call: TRBD1; clone_size: many; j_call: TRBJ1-2; v_call: TRBV24-1; cdr3_aa: CATSTGGYGYTF; cdr3_nt: TGTGCCACCTCGACAGGGGGCTATGGCTACACCTTC
d_call: NA; clone_size: NA; j_call: TRBJ2-5; v_call: TRBV4-1; cdr3_aa: CASSQPNTGETQYF; cdr3_nt: TGCGCCAGCAGCCAACCTAACACCGGAGAGACCCAGTACTTC
d_call: TRBD2; clone_size: few; j_call: TRBJ2-1; v_call: TRBV20-1; cdr3_aa: CSARDVGLAGVLSYNEQFF; cdr3_nt: TGCAGTGCTAGAGATGTGGGACTAGCGGGAGTACTGTCCTACAATGAGCAGTTCTTC
d_call: NA; clone_size: NA; j_call: TRBJ2-2; v_call: TRBV6-4; cdr3_aa: CASKMGAYTGELFF; cdr3_nt: TGTGCCAGCAAGATGGGGGCGTACACCGGGGAGCTGTTTTTT
d_call: NA; clone_size: many; j_call: TRBJ1-6; v_call: TRBV28; cdr3_aa: CASSLPGSPLHF; cdr3_nt: TGTGCCAGCAGTTTACCCGGTTCACCCCTCCACTTT